This T cell receptor beta chain emerged from a study of a mutant IDH1 vaccine in newly diagnosed glioma. About the study: Patients got radiotherapy, temozolomide, or both beforehand, and most got both.

Trimming removed 2 bases at V and 1 base at J, with 3 bases between. Germline loops: CDR1 PRHDT, CDR2 FYEKMQ (reference sequence). This CDR3 comprises 13 residues. Described time point: baseline, week 1 (first vaccination visit). Indicated treatment: pre-vaccination baseline after standard-of-care therapy. The donors' diagnosis was new WHO grade 3 or 4 astrocytoma that was IDH1-mutant and ATRX-lost. Only in-frame clones appear in the TCRdb table, and some are missing; sequencing was by immunoSEQ multiplex PCR. The data contain 35,000 to 40,000 clones, 80% to 95% of them singletons. Study-wide results and caveats: There were vaccine-induced immune responses in 85% to 95% of the patients. Shifts in the top peripheral T cell clonotypes seemed unrelated to pseudoprogression.

About this clone itself: Its specificity is unknown.

The V gene is TRBV13, the J gene TRBJ2-1; D remains unclear. The sequence was collected from a young man with glioma. Material: PBMCs, obtained from a glioma patient treated with radiotherapy, temozolomide or both. CDR3 nucleotide sequence: TGTGCCAGCAGCTTAAGGTCCTACAATGAGCAGTTCTTC. It specifies CASSLRSYNEQFF.